The 30 T cell receptor beta chains below were found in one sample sequenced in a study of beta chain features in type 1 diabetes. Study-wide findings and caveats: Shorter TCRB CDR3s, moderately but significantly so, marked every one of the four CD4+ subsets in Type 1 diabetes patients.

Antigens of these TCRs are unknown. Expressed TCRB transcripts got sequenced, as all isolated RNA was reverse transcribed. Using immunoSEQ multiplex PCR, the repertoire was profiled, and TCRdb retains in-frame clones only, with some absent. Here the sample spans around 170,000 clones, 8.5% to 10% being singletons. The sample was central memory CD4+ T cells from blood. Receptors originate from a young woman with type 1 diabetes.

The table lists this clone with a few counts. The chain carries TRBV28 and TRBJ2-7; TRBD1 matches 10 bases. CDR1 and CDR2 (germline): MDHEN, SYDVKM. V shed 5 bases, J shed 6 bases, and the junction held 4 bases outside the gene matches. This CDR3 is built from 13 residues. This CDR3 reads CASSRQGAREQYF. Here the CDR3 DNA reads TGTGCCAGCAGTCGACAGGGGGCCCGCGAGCAGTACTTC.

This clone has a handful of counts. The rearrangement joins TRBV6-5 to TRBJ2-7; TRBD2 matches 7 bases. This CDR3 comprises 15 residues. Germline CDR1 reads MNHEY; CDR2 reads SVGAGI. Trimming cost V 4 bases and J 3 bases; bases outside gene matches: 9. CDR3 amino acids: CASSSSSGGNYEQYF. As DNA, the CDR3 is TGTGCCAGCAGTTCTTCTAGCGGAGGGAACTACGAGCAGTACTTC.

A few counts support this clone. The V call is TRBV5-4, the J call TRBJ2-7; 8 bases are shared with TRBD2. Germline V CDR1 and CDR2: SGHNT, YYREEE (reference sequence). The junction had 13 bases not matched to a gene; V was cut back by 3 bases and J by 5 bases. This CDR3 is built from 16 residues. CDR3 nucleotides: TGTGCCAGCAGCTCTCGAAGGGCGGGAGGATGGGACGAGCAGTACTTC. It translates to CASSSRRAGGWDEQYF.

This clone came up a few times. The chain is built from TRBV5-4 and TRBJ1-4; maybe TRBD1 (6 bases). The CDR3 is 13 residues long. Trimming took off 10 bases at V and 8 bases at J, with 18 bases between the two ends. Germline CDR1 SGHNT, CDR2 YYREEE (reference sequence). The CDR3 coding sequence is TGTGCCGGATCTCAGGGGTTAGACGAAAAACTGTTTTTT. Protein sequence: CAGSQGLDEKLFF.

This clone was detected a few times. The chain links TRBV7-3 to TRBJ2-3; 13 bases match TRBD2. Germline loops: CDR1 SGHTA, CDR2 FQGTGA. The J segment lost 3 bases and the V segment lost 5 bases, leaving 8 bases of the junction unmatched. The CDR3 is 17 residues long. Here the CDR3 reads CASSAELAGGPTDTQYF. DNA for the CDR3: TGTGCCAGCAGCGCAGAACTAGCGGGAGGGCCTACAGATACGCAGTATTTT. Filled out from reference TRBV7-3 and TRBJ2-3, the complete variable domain reads GAGVSQTPSNKVTEKGKYVELRCDPISGHTALYWYRQSLGQGPEFLIYFQGTGAADDSGLPNDRFFAVRPEGSVSTLKIQRTERGDSAVYLCASSAELAGGPTDTQYFGPGTRLTVL.

The genes are TRBV30 and TRBJ1-2; 9 bases fit TRBD1. The CDR3 runs 15 residues. CDR1 GTSNPN and CDR2 SVGIG come from the germline V gene (reference sequence). Trimming removed 4 bases from V and 2 bases from J; junction bases left unmatched: 8. The DNA of the CDR3 is TGTGCCTGGAACCAACCGGGACAGGGAAACTATGGCTACACCTTC. This translates into CAWNQPGQGNYGYTF.

There are a few counts of this clone. The chain uses TRBV6-5 and TRBJ1-5; unclear D gene. The CDR3 length is 15 residues. Looked up from germline, CDR1 is MNHEY and CDR2 is SVGAGI. The V end was cut by 7 bases, the J end by 0 bases, with 13 bases between. The CDR3 reads CASIGTRHSNQPQHF. CDR3 sequence (DNA): TGTGCCAGCATTGGTACGCGCCATAGCAATCAGCCCCAGCATTTT.

This clone was observed a few times. The V call is TRBV29-1, the J call TRBJ2-7, with 9 bases aligning to TRBD2. Losses at the gene ends were 7 bases for V and 2 bases for J; bases not matched to a gene: 6. Per the germline V gene, CDR1 is SQVTM and CDR2 is ANQGSEA. This CDR3 spans 13 amino acids. CDR3 sequence: CSARLAVTYEQYF. The CDR3 DNA reads TGCAGCGCACGACTAGCGGTTACCTACGAGCAGTACTTC.

The V call is TRBV5-6, the J call TRBJ2-5, with a tentative D call TRBD2 (7 bases). V shed 2 bases and J shed 2 bases, with 13 bases lying between them. Per germline, CDR1 SGHDT and CDR2 YYEEEE. This CDR3 spans 15 amino acids. The chain's CDR3 is CASSFSGRGQETQYF. CDR3 DNA sequence: TGTGCCAGCAGCTTCTCGGGGAGGGGGCAAGAGACCCAGTACTTC.

This clone has a handful of counts. The chain uses TRBV5-6 and TRBJ1-2, with 12 bases lining up with TRBD1. Trimming removed 4 bases from V and 6 bases from J; junction bases left unmatched: 4. Germline V gene data show CDR1 as SGHDT and CDR2 as YYEEEE. This CDR3 spans 14 amino acids. The CDR3 DNA follows: TGTGCCAGCAGCCCCGGGACAGGGGGCAATGGCTACACCTTC. Its protein is CASSPGTGGNGYTF. Full variable domain (outside the CDR3, taken from reference TRBV5-6 and TRBJ1-2): DAGVTQSPTHLIKTRGQQVTLRCSPKSGHDTVSWYQQALGQGPQFIFQYYEEEERQRGNFPDRFSGHQFPNYSSELNVNALLLGDSALYLCASSPGTGGNGYTFGSGTRLTVV.

There are a few counts of this clone. The rearrangement links TRBV4-1 to TRBJ1-2; perhaps TRBD1 as D (5 bases). The CDR3 has 15 amino acids. V lost 1 base, J lost 1 base, and 10 bases lay in between. Germline CDR1 and CDR2: MGHRA and YSYEKL. CDR3 in DNA: TGCGCCAGCAGCCAAGTCGACGGGGGTAACTATGGCTACACCTTC. Its translation: CASSQVDGGNYGYTF.

The V call is TRBV9, the J call TRBJ2-7; TRBD2 agrees at 8 bases. CDR1 is SGDLS, CDR2 YYNGEE, per germline. This CDR3 has 12 residues. The V gene end was trimmed by 4 bases and the J gene end by 5 bases; junction bases not matched to a gene: 2. CDR3 sequence (DNA): TGTGCCAGCAGCCGACTAGCGAACGAGCAGTACTTC. It is translated as CASSRLANEQYF.

The V gene is TRBV4-1, the J gene TRBJ2-6, with D tentatively TRBD1 (6 bases). Trimming stripped 1 base from V and 2 bases from J, with 12 bases between. From germline, CDR1 is MGHRA and CDR2 YSYEKL. The CDR3 has 17 amino acids. CDR3 residues: CASSQGRGEAGANVLTF. The CDR3 bases are TGCGCCAGCAGCCAAGGCAGGGGCGAGGCTGGGGCCAACGTCCTGACTTTC.

This sequence joins TRBV7-9 and TRBJ1-2; possibly TRBD1 for D (5 bases). Germline values: CDR1 SEHNR, CDR2 FQNEAQ (reference sequence). This CDR3 region has 15 residues. V was shortened by 5 bases and J by 2 bases, with 15 bases between the two germline ends. CDR3 nucleotides: TGTGCCAGCAGCCCGGAAACAGGACGAAACTATGGCTACACCTTC. This codes for CASSPETGRNYGYTF.

The chain is built from TRBV4-1 and TRBJ2-7; the match to TRBD2 covers 9 bases. This CDR3 has 17 residues. CDR1 is MGHRA, CDR2 YSYEKL, per germline. Trimming at V came to 1 base and at J to 4 bases, leaving 11 bases not matched to a gene. The DNA for the CDR3 is TGCGCCAGCAGCCAAGTTATGGTAGCGGGAGACGCGTACGAGCAGTACTTC. This translates into CASSQVMVAGDAYEQYF.

The chain recombines TRBV18 with TRBJ2-7, with D perhaps TRBD2 (5 bases). The CDR3 is 15 residues long. Germline-derived CDR1 and CDR2 are KGHSH and LQKENI. V lost 3 bases and J 2 bases, leaving 14 bases between the germline ends. The DNA of the CDR3 is TGTGCCAGCTCACCCCGGGTCGAGGGCGCCTACGAGCAGTACTTC. Translating gives CASSPRVEGAYEQYF.

This clone was counted between two and nine times. The chain joins TRBV19 to TRBJ2-2; D might be TRBD1 (5 bases). The V gene's germline CDR1 is LNHDA and CDR2 SQIVND (reference sequence). V gave up 6 bases and J gave up 7 bases, with 12 bases separating them. There are 13 residues in the CDR3. The CDR3 coding sequence is TGTGCCAGTAGGCAGGGCTATAACGGGGAGCTGTTTTTT. Translating gives CASRQGYNGELFF.

This clone turned up a few times. This rearrangement joins TRBV18 to TRBJ2-1; D ambiguous. The V gene lost 0 bases and the J gene lost 2 bases, with 14 bases spanning the gap. The CDR3 contains 17 residues. Looked up from germline, CDR1 is KGHSH and CDR2 is LQKENI. In DNA, the CDR3 is TGTGCCAGCTCACCACCGATCGCGGAACGCACCTACAATGAGCAGTTCTTC. This gives the protein CASSPPIAERTYNEQFF.

This sequence joins TRBV29-1 and TRBJ2-3, with 7 bases identical to TRBD1. Trimming cost V 3 bases and J 1 base; bases outside gene matches: 4. CDR1 SQVTM and CDR2 ANQGSEA come from the germline V gene. This CDR3 region has 14 residues. The CDR3 region has the DNA TGCAGCGTTGATAGGGACAGAGGCACAGATACGCAGTATTTT. Residues: CSVDRDRGTDTQYF.

The gene calls are TRBV2 and TRBJ2-5; D possibly corresponds to TRBD2 (5 bases). The germline CDR1 and CDR2 sequences are SNHLY and FYNNEI. The CDR3 is made up of 11 amino acids. The V gene lost 7 bases and the J gene lost 5 bases, with 8 bases spanning the gap. As DNA, the CDR3 is TGTGCCAGCATTTTAGCGGAGACCCAGTACTTC. This codes for CASILAETQYF.

V gene TRBV4-1 combines with J gene TRBJ2-1; 13 bases map to TRBD2. In germline, CDR1 is MGHRA, CDR2 YSYEKL. Trimming removed 3 bases from V and 9 bases from J; junction bases left unmatched: 8. This CDR3 spans 16 amino acids. The CDR3 here is CASSQETSGRAGEQFF. CDR3 bases: TGCGCCAGCAGCCAGGAAACTAGCGGGAGGGCCGGTGAGCAGTTCTTC.

V is TRBV9 and J is TRBJ2-5; 10 positions agree with TRBD2. CDR3 length equals 15 residues. Unmatched junction bases numbered 6, after V lost 0 bases and J lost 7 bases. The germline V gene encodes CDR1 SGDLS and CDR2 YYNGEE. The CDR3 sequence is CASSVEGLAGVTQYF. The CDR3 DNA sequence: TGTGCCAGCAGCGTAGAAGGGCTAGCGGGAGTGACCCAGTACTTC.

There are a few counts of this clone. The chain has TRBV11-1 and TRBJ2-7, with TRBD1 identical over 8 bases. Germline V CDR1 and CDR2: SGHAT, FQDESV (reference sequence). The CDR3 contains 14 residues. After removal of 6 bases from V and 6 bases from J, the junction contained 10 bases not matched to a gene. The CDR3 sequence: CASRSRQGSREQYF. In DNA form, the CDR3 reads TGTGCCAGCAGAAGTCGACAGGGGTCCCGCGAGCAGTACTTC. Using reference TRBV11-1 and TRBJ2-7 for the parts outside the CDR3, the full variable domain is EAEVAQSPRYKITEKSQAVAFWCDPISGHATLYWYRQILGQGPELLVQFQDESVVDDSQLPKDRFSAERLKGVDSTLKIQPAELGDSAMYLCASRSRQGSREQYFGPGTRLTVT.

The genes are TRBV29-1 and TRBJ2-5, with 8 bases that match TRBD1. The germline gives CDR1 SQVTM, CDR2 ANQGSEA. This CDR3 contains 14 residues. The ends lost 4 bases at V and 5 bases at J; junction bases unmatched: 9. The CDR3 nucleotides are TGCAGCGTTGGGGCGACAGGGGTCCTGGAGACCCAGTACTTC. Amino acids: CSVGATGVLETQYF.

This clone was observed a handful of times. The V and J genes are TRBV27 and TRBJ2-4; D unresolved. V dropped 3 bases and J dropped 3 bases, with 6 bases sitting between them. Germline V CDR1 and CDR2: MNHEY, SMNVEV (reference sequence). The CDR3 length is 13 residues. The DNA of the CDR3 is TGTGCCAGCAGTTTGGCTGGCAAAAACATTCAGTACTTC. It translates to CASSLAGKNIQYF.

The chain employs TRBV6-6 and TRBJ2-5; 10 bases line up with TRBD2. The CDR3 sequence is 15 residues long. Germline V gene data show CDR1 as MNHNY and CDR2 as SVGAGI (reference sequence). V trimming: 5 bases; J trimming: 2 bases; junction bases outside the gene matches: 5. CDR3 region: CASSPWTSGQETQYF. The CDR3 DNA sequence: TGTGCCAGCAGTCCCTGGACTAGCGGACAAGAGACCCAGTACTTC.

Written as DNA, the CDR3 is TGTGCCAGTAGTATTGCTAGCGGGGGCAAAAACATTCAGTACTTC. Its translation: CASSIASGGKNIQYF. The V and J genes are TRBV19 and TRBJ2-4; 10 bases match TRBD2. This CDR3 comprises 15 residues. With V trimmed by 3 bases and J by 3 bases, 2 bases remained unmatched. Germline V CDR1 and CDR2: LNHDA, SQIVND (reference sequence).

The rearrangement links TRBV27 to TRBJ1-2; 7 bases are a match to TRBD1. From germline, CDR1 is MNHEY and CDR2 SMNVEV (reference sequence). Trimming took 4 bases from V and 4 from J; bases not matched to a gene: 6. The CDR3 length is 14 residues. CDR3 sequence: CASSYRDSPYGYTF. The CDR3 coding sequence is TGTGCCAGCAGTTACCGGGACAGCCCCTATGGCTACACCTTC.

The V gene is TRBV6-5, the J gene TRBJ2-5, with 7 bases identical to TRBD2. V gave up 2 bases and J gave up 7 bases; unmatched junction bases: 7. CDR1 and CDR2 (germline): MNHEY, SVGAGI. The CDR3 sequence is 14 residues long. CDR3 region: CASSYEGGFATQYF. The CDR3 DNA follows: TGTGCCAGCAGTTACGAGGGAGGGTTCGCGACCCAGTACTTC.

The table lists this clone with a few counts. The chain is built from TRBV30 and TRBJ1-2, with D possibly matching TRBD1 (6 bases). CDR1 is GTSNPN, CDR2 SVGIG, per germline (reference sequence). V was trimmed by 2 bases and J by 5 bases, leaving 9 bases between them. The CDR3 is 12 amino acids. CDR3 nucleotide sequence: TGTGCCTGGAGTATCCAGGGGTATGGCTACACCTTC. Amino acid sequence: CAWSIQGYGYTF.